This note documents a single TCR beta chain sequence. The record originates from a study of blood T cell repertoires in COVID-19. The wider study: Material from acute and convalescent COVID-19 was sourced from the United States, Italy and Spain.

Germline CDR1 and CDR2: LNHDA and SQIVND (reference sequence). V gave up 4 bases and J gave up 2 bases; unmatched junction bases: 6. This CDR3 has 15 amino acids. In the source study's methods: The authors estimated nucleated cell counts from reference gene primer amplification. Method: immunoSEQ multiplex PCR; TCRdb's copy keeps in-frame clones and lacks some. D and trimming come from the DNA, and the V and J calls and clone size come from that table. This sample has about 300,000 clones, with roughly 89% found just once. The chain has TRBV19 and TRBJ2-7; 9 bases map to TRBD1. The clonotype was recovered from a woman aged 18-29 years with acute COVID-19. Sequencing was performed on PBMCs or T cells enriched from blood (not recorded which). The CDR3 region is CASSTGQGYPYEQYF. The CDR3 coding sequence is TGTGCCAGTAGTACCGGACAGGGGTATCCCTACGAGCAGTACTTC.